This TCR beta chain is from a study of beta chain bispecific antibodies for T cell cancers (dated by TCRdb to about 2021). About the full investigation: Healthy donor T cells were cocultured with T cell leukemia lines and bispecific antibodies, and TRBV sequencing of the surviving cells was then used to measure how much each TRBV family was depleted. On the cell surface, TRBV12 (TRBV12-3) was expressed by Jurkat cells, whereas TRBV5-5 was expressed by HPB-ALL cells. Study-level results and caveats: Cross-reactivity of the anti-TRBV5-5 antibody with TRBV5-6 was attributed to high sequence similarity between the two genes. Every sequenced sample contained a mix of leukemia cell line cells and normal T cells, and most targeted TRBV signal came from the leukemia cells rather than from the normal T cells.

Unique molecular identifier barcodes were incorporated into the libraries and were used for clonotype quantification. Qiagen AllPrep DNA/RNA Micro kits were used to isolate total RNA, and an Agilent TapeStation was used to check RNA quality. TCR beta libraries were built by 5' RACE: cDNA synthesis followed by two PCR steps using TCR beta constant-region gene-specific primers. Sequencing of the TCR beta libraries was performed on an Illumina MiSeq platform. On the study's bioinformatics: MIGEC, MiXCR and VDJtools were used to process the reads. The frequency of each clonotype was calculated as the fraction of all unique molecular identifiers in the sample that belonged to that clonotype. Nonfunctional TRBV genes classified in IMGT as pseudogenes or open reading frames, such as TRBV1, TRBV12-1 and TRBV21, were excluded. TCRdb passed the public sequencing reads through fastp at Q25 and MiXCR, retaining productive beta sequences. All rows with the same CDR3 protein become a single entry with the most common DNA and genes. TCRdb's processing, not the authors', yielded these V and J calls. The sample includes about 20,000 distinct CDR3 sequences, with 2.6% observed a single time. The ten biggest clones cover about a third of the sample.

The CDR3 holds 18 amino acids from the cysteine to the phenylalanine. Solely the CDR3 DNA is kept, with 54 bases framed from the first base. V is cut back by 6 bases and J by 8 bases, with 16 bases in the junction unmatched. For CDR1 and CDR2, the germline V gene lists MNHEY and SVGEGT. T cells were expanded from blood mononuclear cells with anti-CD3 antibody OKT3 or CD3/CD28 Dynabeads for approximately three days. The expanded T cells were grown in RPMI 1640 containing 10% fetal bovine serum, recombinant human IL-2 (approximately 100 IU/ml) and IL-7 (around 5 ng/ml). Each coculture contained 5 x 10^4 or so normal T cells, 5 x 10^4 or so target cells and bispecific antibody in roughly 0.1 mL and was incubated for roughly 16 hours at 37 degrees C. Each bispecific antibody was composed of two single-chain variable fragments, which were expressed in a single-chain diabody format with a His tag. Effector T cells were obtained from healthy human donors, and peripheral blood mononuclear cells were isolated from leukapheresis samples by Ficoll density gradient centrifugation.

This clonotype has at least ten counts. Its binding antigen is unknown. No clone much larger than this one lies a single base away; base qualities are absent. This receptor was taken from a human donor in good health. Some clones in this sample may be carry-over from other donors' samples. Sequenced sample: healthy donor T cells cultured with leukemia cells. This chain joins TRBV6-2 or TRBV6-3 to TRBJ2-3; 14 of the junction bases match TRBD2. The sequence in DNA is TGTGCCAGCAGCGCCAGTTGGACTAGCGGGGGGTCCCCGGCTACGCAGTATTTT. Its translation reads: CASSASWTSGGSPATQYF.